This is a list of T cell receptor beta chains from one sample in a study of OX40 agonist ivuxolimab in advanced cancers. Clones were read by immunoSEQ multiplex PCR, and TCRdb kept only the in-frame ones, dropping some. The profile shows about 100,000 clones, 75% to 95% of them singletons. The material was CD4+ or CD8+ T cells sorted from blood, obtained in a trial of the OX40 agonist ivuxolimab. Receptor source: an adult with an advanced solid tumor such as melanoma, head and neck, liver or kidney cancer. Both conserved end residues are trimmed from each CDR3. Fields, in order: J gene, V gene, CDR3 protein.

J: TRBJ2-7; V: TRBV21-1; CDR3: ASRSQPPKGEQY
J: TRBJ1-4; V: TRBV6-5; CDR3: ASSARRPQAEKLF
J: TRBJ1-1; V: TRBV30; CDR3: AWSVDSAPPKAF
J: TRBJ1-2; V: TRBV5-4; CDR3: ASTSTPLTWLYGYT
J: TRBJ2-1; V: TRBV21-1; CDR3: ASNPRRGLGEYQGEQF
J: TRBJ2-7; V: TRBV30; CDR3: AWKKGQTYEQY
J: TRBJ2-1; V: TRBV18; CDR3: ASSPPFSWNNEQF
J: TRBJ1-2; V: TRBV2; CDR3: ASSERDGYT
J: TRBJ2-7; V: TRBV10-2; CDR3: ASSPSGGPYEQY
J: TRBJ1-1; V: TRBV9; CDR3: ASSATLNTEAF
J: TRBJ2-7; V: TRBV27; CDR3: ASRVLDRAYEQY
J: TRBJ1-2; V: TRBV5-5; CDR3: ASSSLQGNGYT
J: TRBJ2-7; V: TRBV4-1; CDR3: ASSQGTFSSYEQY
J: TRBJ2-1; V: TRBV10-3; CDR3: AISYSGGREGNEQF
J: TRBJ1-2; V: TRBV6-1; CDR3: ASKPREDREYGYT
J: TRBJ1-6; V: TRBV10-3; CDR3: AIKGQGVSPLH